This T cell receptor (beta chain) was found in a study of blood T cell repertoires in COVID-19. Study information: Donors in the United States, Italy and Spain gave samples during acute or convalescent COVID-19. Sample material is recorded as cDNA or gDNA derived from T cells, B-cell-depleted T cells, or PBMCs.

Original methodology: The authors estimated nucleated cell counts from reference gene primer amplification. Method: immunoSEQ multiplex PCR; TCRdb's copy keeps in-frame clones and lacks some. For V, J and clone size, that table is used; D and trimming come from the DNA. The table has about 140,000 clones, 65% to 85% seen once. Trimming stripped 1 base from V and 6 bases from J, with 12 bases between. The CDR3 is 13 amino acids. Germline V gene data show CDR1 as SQVTM and CDR2 as ANQGSEA. Source material: peripheral blood. The genes are TRBV29-1 and TRBJ1-2; the D gene is possibly TRBD1 (6 bases). This TCR came from a woman aged 60 to 75 with acute or convalescent COVID-19. For the CDR3, the DNA is TGCAGCGTTGAAGGGGGGCCTTTGAATGGCTACACCTTC. It encodes CSVEGGPLNGYTF.